Presented here are 12 T cell receptor beta chains from one specimen sequenced in a study of control samples from healthy donors and cancer patients. Produced via immunoSEQ multiplex PCR; TCRdb's table is partial and in-frame only. The table records roughly 450,000 clones, around nine tenths of them present only once. The sample was PBMCs. The receptors come from a middle-aged man with head and neck cancer.

The V gene is TRBV18, the J gene TRBJ2-3, with TRBD2 identical over 12 bases. Per germline, CDR1 KGHSH and CDR2 LQKENI. V lost 3 bases to trimming and J lost 4 bases; unmatched junction nucleotides: 5. The CDR3 covers 16 residues. CDR3: CASSPRLAGVADTQYF. The DNA for the CDR3 is TGTGCCAGCTCACCCCGACTAGCGGGAGTAGCAGATACGCAGTATTTT.

The J gene is TRBJ2-1, the V gene TRBV11-2; D might be TRBD1 (6 bases). V lost 8 bases and J lost 3, with 14 bases in between. This CDR3 is 14 amino acids long. Germline CDR1 SGHAT, CDR2 FQNNGV. The CDR3 loop reads CASLRVQGYNEQFF. CDR3 DNA: TGTGCCAGCCTCAGGGTACAGGGCTACAATGAGCAGTTCTTC.

The CDR3 is CASSYPRTGSPEQYF. CDR3 nucleotides: TGTGCCAGCAGTTATCCTCGGACAGGGAGTCCCGAGCAGTACTTC. This sequence joins TRBV6-5 and TRBJ2-7; 8 nucleotides agree with TRBD1. Germline lookup yields CDR1 MNHEY and CDR2 SVGAGI. The CDR3 is 15 residues long. V gave up 3 bases and J gave up 6 bases; unmatched junction bases: 10.

This chain connects TRBV6-5 to TRBJ2-7, with a weak D call TRBD2 (5 bases). V was clipped by 6 bases and J by 3 bases, with 15 bases between them. The CDR3 covers 14 residues. Germline-derived CDR1 and CDR2 are MNHEY and SVGAGI. This CDR3 reads CASSRQVRGYEQYF. CDR3 DNA: TGTGCCAGCAGCCGACAAGTCCGGGGCTACGAGCAGTACTTC.

V gene TRBV14 combines with J gene TRBJ1-1, with D perhaps TRBD1 (6 bases). This CDR3 comprises 14 residues. The germline V gene encodes CDR1 SGHDN and CDR2 FVKESK. Trimming took off 2 bases at V and 4 bases at J, with 11 bases between the two ends. The CDR3 loop reads CASSQLQGGTEAFF. CDR3 sequence (DNA): TGTGCCAGCAGCCAATTACAGGGAGGCACTGAAGCTTTCTTT.

CDR3 bases: TGTGCCAGCAGCTTAGGTGGGGACATCAACTACAATGAGCAGTTCTTC. This encodes CASSLGGDINYNEQFF. This chain joins TRBV7-9 and TRBJ2-1, with a weak D call TRBD1 (6 bases). The CDR3 consists of 16 residues. V lost 1 base, J lost 3 bases, and 13 bases lay in between. The V gene's germline CDR1 is SEHNR and CDR2 FQNEAQ (reference sequence).

This clone was detected only a few times. The chain carries TRBV5-6 and TRBJ2-2; D is uncertain. There are 14 residues in the CDR3. Germline-derived CDR1 and CDR2 are SGHDT and YYEEEE. The V end lost 4 bases, the J end lost 5 bases, and 12 bases lay between the germline ends. For the CDR3, the DNA is TGTGCCAGCAGCGTCAGGATGTCTACCGGGGAGCTGTTTTTT. Translated, it gives CASSVRMSTGELFF.

The chain links TRBV11-3 to TRBJ2-2; D gene uncertain. Germline V gene data show CDR1 as SGHNT and CDR2 as YENEEA. Trimming took off 2 bases at V and 2 bases at J, with 9 bases between the two ends. CDR3 length: 15 residues. For the CDR3, the DNA is TGTGCCAGCAGCTTAACAAGAGAAAACACCGGGGAGCTGTTTTTT. Translation gives CASSLTRENTGELFF.

This CDR3 is CASRAGISGNTIYF. The DNA for the CDR3 is TGTGCCAGTAGGGCAGGAATCTCTGGAAACACCATATATTTT. The chain employs TRBV19 and TRBJ1-3, with D unclear. In germline, CDR1 is LNHDA, CDR2 SQIVND (reference sequence). With 6 bases removed from V and 0 bases from J, the gap between germline ends came to 9 bases. This CDR3 is built from 14 residues. Filled out from reference TRBV19 and TRBJ1-3, the complete variable domain reads DGGITQSPKYLFRKEGQNVTLSCEQNLNHDAMYWYRQDPGQGLRLIYYSQIVNDFQKGDIAEGYSVSREKKESFPLTVTSAQKNPTAFYLCASRAGISGNTIYFGEGSWLTVV.

The rearrangement joins TRBV3-1 (or the pseudogene TRBV3-2) to TRBJ1-5; TRBD1 agrees at 7 bases. The length of the CDR3 is 15 residues. The trim removed 1 base at V and 4 bases at J, leaving 4 bases unmatched. CDR1 LGHDT and CDR2 YNNKEL come from the germline V gene (reference sequence). The CDR3 DNA reads as TGTGCCAGCAGCCAAGGCAGGGGGATAAATCAGCCCCAGCATTTT. Residues: CASSQGRGINQPQHF.

The chain recombines TRBV4-1 with TRBJ1-1; the D is unclear. The V end was cut by 2 bases, the J end by 1 base, with 8 bases between. Germline V gene sequence: CDR1 MGHRA, CDR2 YSYEKL. CDR3 length: 14 amino acids. CDR3 region: CASSQYSGNTEAFF. CDR3 DNA sequence: TGCGCCAGCAGCCAATATTCAGGGAACACTGAAGCTTTCTTT.

The V and J genes are TRBV6-5 and TRBJ2-7; TRBD1 matches 8 bases. This CDR3 region has 14 residues. CDR1 and CDR2 (germline): MNHEY, SVGAGI. J gave up 3 bases and V 5 bases, and 6 bases lay outside the gene matches. CDR3: CASSIQGEVYEQYF. The CDR3 DNA reads as TGTGCCAGCAGTATACAGGGGGAGGTCTACGAGCAGTACTTC.